The text below deals with one T cell receptor beta chain. The sample belongs to a study of blood T cell repertoires in COVID-19. Study at large: The United States, Italy and Spain were the sources of the acute and convalescent COVID-19 samples. PBMCs, B-cell-depleted T cells, or T cells provided the cDNA or gDNA that made up the material.

Enrolment of Seattle patients took place during active infection, and they were followed longitudinally. From germline, CDR1 is SGHDT and CDR2 YYEEEE. V lost 3 bases to trimming and J lost 7 bases, with 13 bases between them. The CDR3 loop spans 14 amino acids. The method was immunoSEQ multiplex PCR; TCRdb's version includes in-frame clones alone and lacks a portion of them. This table holds about 530,000 clones, approximately 88% found once. This chain links TRBV5-6 with TRBJ2-2; no definite D call. The sequenced material came from peripheral blood. The receptor was isolated from a woman in her 50s with COVID-19, enrolled during active disease. Written as DNA, the CDR3 is TGTGCCAGCAGCTCGGTCCAGAGGAGCGGGGAGCTGTTTTTT. This codes for CASSSVQRSGELFF.